The 20 T cell receptor beta chains reported below all come from one sample, sequenced in a study of blood T cell repertoires in COVID-19. Using immunoSEQ multiplex PCR, the repertoire was profiled, and TCRdb retains in-frame clones only, with some absent. The data hold 150,000 to 170,000 clones, with over 65% observed a single time. Sequencing input: peripheral blood. Receptors were obtained from a man at least 80 years old with acute or convalescent COVID-19.

This clone was detected only once. The rearrangement joins TRBV2 to TRBJ1-2; 7 bases line up with TRBD1. Germline-derived CDR1 and CDR2 are SNHLY and FYNNEI. The CDR3 totals 12 residues. V lost 6 bases to trimming and J lost 8 bases; unmatched junction nucleotides: 6. CDR3 in DNA: TGTGCCAGCAGGGGACAGTGGGGCGGCTACACCTTC. Amino acid sequence: CASRGQWGGYTF.

In this sample, this clone turned up a few times. This rearrangement joins TRBV27 to TRBJ1-1, with a possible D match to TRBD1 (6 bases). The length of the CDR3 is 15 residues. V lost 5 bases to trimming and J lost 1 base, with 14 bases between them. Germline V gives CDR1 MNHEY, CDR2 SMNVEV (reference sequence). The CDR3: CASSPPGRGNTEAFF. CDR3 coding DNA: TGTGCCAGCAGTCCCCCGGGCAGGGGGAACACTGAAGCTTTCTTT.

J is TRBJ2-5 and V is TRBV3-1 (or the pseudogene TRBV3-2); TRBD2 aligns across 8 bases. This CDR3 contains 13 residues. Germline lookup yields CDR1 LGHDT and CDR2 YNNKEL (reference sequence). Trimming took 2 bases from V and 4 from J; bases not matched to a gene: 0. The CDR3 protein is CASSQRGGETQYF. The DNA for the CDR3 is TGTGCCAGCAGCCAACGGGGGGGAGAGACCCAGTACTTC.

The chain is built from TRBV5-6 and TRBJ1-4, with 7 bases matching TRBD1. CDR1 SGHDT and CDR2 YYEEEE come from the germline V gene. CDR3 length: 16 amino acids. The J segment lost 4 bases and the V segment lost 4 bases, leaving 10 bases of the junction unmatched. CDR3 DNA sequence: TGTGCCAGCAGCCCAAGACAGGGAGGAGGTAATGAAAAACTGTTTTTT. This codes for CASSPRQGGGNEKLFF.

This chain connects TRBV21-1 to TRBJ2-3; the DNA was not compared with TRBD1, the D call given in the table. TRBV21-1 is described as a pseudogene. The length of the CDR3 is 16 residues. CDR3 in amino acids: CASSKGARGRADTQYF. CDR3 DNA: TGTGCCAGCAGCAAAGGTGCCAGGGGGCGGGCAGATACGCAGTATTTT.

This clone has just one count. This rearrangement joins TRBV5-8 to TRBJ2-1, with 11 positions matching TRBD1. CDR3 length: 15 residues. Germline values: CDR1 SGHTS, CDR2 YDEGEE. Trimming took 4 bases from V and 8 from J; bases not matched to a gene: 8. DNA for the CDR3: TGTGCCAGCAGCCTGCCAGGGACAGGGGGGGATGAGCAGTTCTTC. Translating it yields CASSLPGTGGDEQFF.

The gene calls are TRBV5-1 and TRBJ2-5; 9 bases map to TRBD2. The CDR3 has 15 amino acids. Germline V gene data show CDR1 as SGHRS and CDR2 as YFSETQ. Trimming at V came to 0 bases and at J to 5 bases, leaving 5 bases not matched to a gene. The CDR3 spells CASSLVAGARETQYF. CDR3 DNA sequence: TGCGCCAGCAGCTTGGTAGCGGGGGCCCGGGAGACCCAGTACTTC.

V is TRBV28 and J is TRBJ1-1, with unresolved D. The CDR3 length is 10 residues. Germline lookup yields CDR1 MDHEN and CDR2 SYDVKM. Trimming took off 7 bases at V and 3 bases at J, with 3 bases between the two ends. Here the CDR3 reads CASTDTEAFF. The CDR3 nucleotides are TGTGCCAGCACCGACACTGAAGCTTTCTTT.

This clone showed up just a few times. The rearrangement joins TRBV24-1 to TRBJ2-3; D may be TRBD2 (6 bases). CDR3 size: 14 residues. Germline-derived CDR1 and CDR2 are KGHDR and SFDVKD. The V and J ends lost 7 bases and 2 bases respectively, with 12 bases between them. The CDR3 region has the DNA TGTGCCACCAGCCCGGGGGACTTCACAGATACGCAGTATTTT. The encoded protein is CATSPGDFTDTQYF.

The rearrangement joins TRBV27 to TRBJ1-2; possible D gene TRBD1, 5 bases. Germline values: CDR1 MNHEY, CDR2 SMNVEV (reference sequence). This CDR3 is 16 amino acids long. V lost 1 base and J 6 bases, leaving 18 bases between the germline ends. The CDR3 loop reads CASSLWGPRTPNGYTF. The DNA for the CDR3 is TGTGCCAGCAGTTTATGGGGCCCGAGGACACCAAATGGCTACACCTTC.

The V and J genes are TRBV5-1 and TRBJ2-7; D is perhaps TRBD1 (5 bases). The germline V gene has CDR1 SGHRS and CDR2 YFSETQ. The CDR3 is 14 amino acids. Trimming pared 0 bases from V and 5 bases from J, leaving 12 bases between. CDR3 protein: CASSLGGASHEQYF. DNA for the CDR3: TGCGCCAGCAGCTTGGGGGGCGCATCGCACGAGCAGTACTTC.

The chain carries TRBV7-9 and TRBJ1-6; no firm D call. The germline V gene encodes CDR1 SEHNR and CDR2 FQNEAQ (reference sequence). V dropped 4 bases and J dropped 8 bases, with 12 bases sitting between them. This CDR3 comprises 14 residues. The CDR3 DNA is TGTGCCAGCAGCTCTCGAGCCTACTATTCACCCCTCCACTTT. Translating it yields CASSSRAYYSPLHF.

The chain combines TRBV5-8 with TRBJ1-6; D is perhaps TRBD1 (5 bases). Trimming removed 9 bases from V and 2 bases from J, with 9 bases in between. The germline V gene has CDR1 SGHTS and CDR2 YDEGEE. The CDR3 has 13 amino acids. CDR3 in amino acids: CATMDTYNSPLHF. CDR3 nucleotide sequence: TGTGCCACGATGGACACCTATAATTCACCCCTCCACTTT.

The rearrangement uses TRBV5-1 and TRBJ2-3; D is unclear. Trimming took 0 bases from V and 0 from J, leaving 11 bases between them. Looked up from germline, CDR1 is SGHRS and CDR2 is YFSETQ. CDR3 length: 16 amino acids. The CDR3 region is CASSLDSYPSTDTQYF. The CDR3 DNA reads TGCGCCAGCAGCTTGGACTCGTACCCGAGCACAGATACGCAGTATTTT.

The V and J genes are TRBV24-1 and TRBJ2-1; 10 bases map to TRBD1. The CDR3 length is 15 residues. The germline V gene encodes CDR1 KGHDR and CDR2 SFDVKD. V lost 4 bases to trimming and J lost 7 bases; unmatched junction nucleotides: 6. The CDR3 nucleotides read TGTGCCACCAGTGACCAGACAGGGGGCGAAAATGAGCAGTTCTTC. Its protein is CATSDQTGGENEQFF.

This clone was seen just once. This chain links TRBV14 with TRBJ2-1, with 9 bases fitting TRBD2. The length of the CDR3 is 18 residues. The germline V gene encodes CDR1 SGHDN and CDR2 FVKESK. The junction had 10 bases not matched to a gene; V was cut back by 0 bases and J by 4 bases. The CDR3 reads CASSQEIGAGGPYNEQFF. CDR3 sequence (DNA): TGTGCCAGCAGCCAAGAAATCGGAGCGGGGGGACCTTACAATGAGCAGTTCTTC.

This chain joins TRBV5-1 and TRBJ2-5, with 8 bases identical to TRBD1. The CDR3 runs 12 residues. Germline values: CDR1 SGHRS, CDR2 YFSETQ. V dropped 3 bases and J dropped 13; count of bases not matched to a gene: 8. CDR3 protein: CASSSRQGLRYF. Written as DNA, the CDR3 is TGCGCCAGCAGCTCCCGACAGGGGCTGAGGTACTTC.

The V gene is TRBV2, the J gene TRBJ2-7; tentative D call: TRBD1 (6 bases). The germline V and J ends were trimmed by 11 bases and 7 bases, with 24 bases remaining between them. The CDR3 runs to 14 residues. Per the germline V gene, CDR1 is SNHLY and CDR2 is FYNNEI. The CDR3 spells CACEATGWSSEQYF. The CDR3 DNA follows: TGTGCCTGCGAGGCTACAGGGTGGTCTAGTGAGCAGTACTTC.

This clone was counted a few times. The V call is TRBV15, the J call TRBJ2-1, with 10 positions matching TRBD2. Germline assignment: CDR1 LNHNV and CDR2 YYDKDF (reference sequence). V trimming: 5 bases; J trimming: 3 bases; junction bases outside the gene matches: 4. The CDR3 covers 15 residues. For the CDR3, the DNA is TGTGCCACCAGCGGTTCTAGCGGGGGCTACAATGAGCAGTTCTTC. Residues: CATSGSSGGYNEQFF.

The CDR3 spells CATSRTLQGDLQPQHF. CDR3 bases: TGTGCCACCAGCAGAACCCTTCAGGGGGACCTTCAGCCCCAGCATTTT. J is TRBJ1-5 and V is TRBV15; 7 bases align to TRBD1. J gave up 6 bases and V 2 bases, and 10 bases lay outside the gene matches. There are 16 residues in the CDR3. Germline-derived CDR1 and CDR2 are LNHNV and YYDKDF (reference sequence).